A selection of T cell receptor beta chains follows, all from one sample in a study of blood T cell repertoires in COVID-19. Method: immunoSEQ multiplex PCR; TCRdb's copy keeps in-frame clones and lacks some. The sample has tens of thousands of clones; about nine tenths are singletons. Source material: peripheral blood. These receptors originate from a human donor in a cohort sampled during active COVID-19. CDR3s include the opening cysteine and the closing phenylalanine or tryptophan. A D gene is named only where the DNA matches it firmly. Clone size is not always given. Where it is, it says once, few, many or a class for expanded clones.

TRBV12-3/TRBV12-4,-,TRBJ2-3,13,-,TGTGCCAGCACTATTAAGGGGATAAATACGCAGTATTTT,CASTIKGINTQYF
TRBV11-2,-,TRBJ2-3,14,-,TGTGCCAGCAGCTTAGGCGTTGGTTCAGATACGCAGTATTTT,CASSLGVGSDTQYF
TRBV7-2,-,TRBJ2-3,16,TRBD2,TGTGCCAGCAGTCCTAGGACTAGCGGGGGGGCAGATACGCAGTATTTT,CASSPRTSGGADTQYF
TRBV10-1,few,TRBJ2-7,15,-,TGCGCCAGCAGGGTCTCGGGGAACTACCTTTACGAGCAGTACTTC,CASRVSGNYLYEQYF
TRBV6-2/TRBV6-3,few,TRBJ1-2,14,TRBD1,TGTGCCAGCAGTTATAATACAGGGGATCGAGGCTACACCTTC,CASSYNTGDRGYTF
TRBV4-1,-,TRBJ2-5,17,TRBD2,TGCGCCAGCAGCCAAGAGCGGCTCGGCGGGGGGCGGGAGACCCAGTACTTC,CASSQERLGGGRETQYF
TRBV9,-,TRBJ2-1,17,-,TGTGCCAGCAGCGCAGACTCTAGGGCGGGCTCCTACAATGAGCAGTTCTTC,CASSADSRAGSYNEQFF
TRBV5-6,-,TRBJ2-3,17,-,TGTGCCAGCAGCTTGGGGGTGAGGATATCTAGCACAGATACGCAGTATTTT,CASSLGVRISSTDTQYF
TRBV6-5,-,TRBJ2-2,14,-,TGTGCCAGCAGTTACTCGAAGGGGACCGGGGAGCTGTTTTTT,CASSYSKGTGELFF
TRBV7-9,-,TRBJ1-3,14,-,TGTGCCAGCAGCCGCCCAGGCTCTGGAAACACCATATATTTT,CASSRPGSGNTIYF
TRBV9,-,TRBJ1-3,14,-,TGTGCCAGCAGCGTAGGCTCTAGTGGAAACACCATATATTTT,CASSVGSSGNTIYF
TRBV6-5,-,TRBJ2-7,13,-,TGTGCCAGCAGTCAAACAGATTTCTACGAGCAGTACTTC,CASSQTDFYEQYF
TRBV7-3,-,TRBJ2-1,15,-,TGTGCCAGCAGCTCTTTTGGGCGGACAAACAATGAGCAGTTCTTC,CASSSFGRTNNEQFF
TRBV20-1,-,TRBJ2-5,11,-,TGCAGTGCTAGAGATTCGGAGACCCAGTACTTC,CSARDSETQYF
TRBV28,once,TRBJ1-2,16,TRBD1,TGTGCCAGCAGTCCGTCGGGACAGGGGGCGCGGTATGGCTACACCTTC,CASSPSGQGARYGYTF
TRBV28,-,TRBJ1-3,13,-,TGTGCCAGCAATGGTGGGGCCGGAAACACCATATATTTT,CASNGGAGNTIYF
TRBV7-2,-,TRBJ2-7,15,TRBD1,TGTGCCAGCATCTCAGGCAGGGGGCCTCAGTACGAGCAGTACTTC,CASISGRGPQYEQYF
TRBV4-3,-,TRBJ1-2,15,TRBD1,TGCGCCAGCAGCCAGGGTCGGACAGGGGAGGATGGCTACACCTTC,CASSQGRTGEDGYTF
TRBV28,-,TRBJ1-5,17,TRBD1,TGTGCCAGCAGTTTATTCATCGGACAGGGGAGACATCAGCCCCAGCATTTT,CASSLFIGQGRHQPQHF
TRBV6-5,-,TRBJ2-3,15,TRBD1,TGTGCCAGCAGTCCAGGGACAGGGGGCCGTAATACGCAGTATTTT,CASSPGTGGRNTQYF
TRBV1,-,TRBJ1-1,16,-,TGCACCAGCAGCCAAGACGGGCCGGACAGGGTATCTGAAGCTTTCTTT,CTSSQDGPDRVSEAFF
TRBV7-9,-,TRBJ2-2,14,-,TGTGCCAGCAGCCCTACAGGGAAGAAAGGGGAGCTGTTTTTT,CASSPTGKKGELFF
TRBV3-1/TRBV3-2,few,TRBJ1-2,17,-,TGTGCCAGCAGCCAAGATTTAGGGAGGGGCAGTGCCTATGGCTACACCTTC,CASSQDLGRGSAYGYTF
TRBV9,-,TRBJ2-2,18,-,TGTGCCAGCAGCGTAGCTGAGACAGGCTACTACGGAGCCGGGGAGCTGTTTTTT,CASSVAETGYYGAGELFF
TRBV9,-,TRBJ2-1,17,TRBD2,TGTGCCAGCAGCGTAGGCCCCTCAGCGGGGGGGCAGGGTGAGCAGTTCTTC,CASSVGPSAGGQGEQFF
TRBV27,-,TRBJ1-6,13,-,TGTGCCAGCAGTTCATCGGCGGATTCACCCCTCCACTTT,CASSSSADSPLHF
TRBV2,-,TRBJ1-2,18,-,TGTGCCAGCAGTGAAAATTCGGGATTTAACCTATGGAACTATGGCTACACCTTC,CASSENSGFNLWNYGYTF
TRBV2,-,TRBJ2-1,13,-,TGTGCCAGCAGGTGGGAGTCCTACAATGAGCAGTTCTTC,CASRWESYNEQFF
TRBV5-1,-,TRBJ2-3,18,-,TGCGCCAGCAGCTTGGTGAGGTTTGAGGCTACTAGCACAGATACGCAGTATTTT,CASSLVRFEATSTDTQYF
TRBV18,-,TRBJ2-1,15,-,TGTGCCAGCTCACCTTTCCGGGACAACTACAATGAGCAGTTCTTC,CASSPFRDNYNEQFF
TRBV28,-,TRBJ1-2,18,TRBD1,TGTGCCAGCTCCGGACAGGTTGGCGCCGAGACCAAATTCTATGGCTACACCTTC,CASSGQVGAETKFYGYTF
TRBV29-1,once,TRBJ2-1,14,TRBD1,TGCAGCGGAGTGGACAGGGGCCCCTACAATGAGCAGTTCTTC,CSGVDRGPYNEQFF
TRBV7-8,once,TRBJ2-7,14,TRBD1,TGTGCCAGCAGCTTAGGCAGGGGGCTTGAAGAGCAGTACTTC,CASSLGRGLEEQYF
TRBV18,-,TRBJ2-6,16,-,TGTGCCAGCTCACTACCGGGGGCGCCTGGGGCCAACGTCCTGACTTTC,CASSLPGAPGANVLTF
TRBV6-5,-,TRBJ2-2,15,TRBD2,TGTGCCAGCAGACTAGCGGGGAGCAACACCGGGGAGCTGTTTTTT,CASRLAGSNTGELFF
TRBV15,-,TRBJ1-1,13,-,TGTGCCACCAGCAGAGATGAGGGAGCTGAAGCTTTCTTT,CATSRDEGAEAFF
TRBV7-2,once,TRBJ1-1,14,-,TGTGCCAGCAGCTTAGATTCAGGGTCTACTGAAGCTTTCTTT,CASSLDSGSTEAFF
TRBV24-1,once,TRBJ1-5,15,-,TGTGCCACCAGTGATAGAGGGCAGGGGTTTCAGCCCCAGCATTTT,CATSDRGQGFQPQHF
TRBV6-5,-,TRBJ1-2,11,-,TGTGCCAGCAGTTATCAGGGTGGCTACACCTTC,CASSYQGGYTF
TRBV5-6,-,TRBJ2-3,16,-,TGTGCCAGCAGCTTGAGAGTAGCAGCGAGCACAGATACGCAGTATTTT,CASSLRVAASTDTQYF
TRBV20-1,-,TRBJ2-2,15,TRBD2,TGCAGTGCTAGTATTCCAGCGGGAGGCCCCGGGGAGCTGTTTTTT,CSASIPAGGPGELFF
TRBV7-9,-,TRBJ1-2,14,-,TGTGCCAGCAGCTTAAGCAGGCAGTCCGATGGCTACACCTTC,CASSLSRQSDGYTF
TRBV10-3,-,TRBJ2-1,16,TRBD1,TGTGCCATCAGCGACTTCGACAGGGGATGGGGCAATGAGCAGTTCTTC,CAISDFDRGWGNEQFF
TRBV4-3,-,TRBJ1-4,15,-,TGCGCCAGCAGCCAAGAGGGCCGGGGGGAGGAAAAACTGTTTTTT,CASSQEGRGEEKLFF
TRBV27,-,TRBJ2-2,13,-,TGTGCCAGCAGTTTACGGGTCACCGGGGAGCTGTTTTTT,CASSLRVTGELFF
TRBV7-2,-,TRBJ1-3,15,-,TGTGCCAGCAGCCCCCGTGGGCAGTCTGGAAACACCATATATTTT,CASSPRGQSGNTIYF
TRBV7-9,-,TRBJ1-2,15,-,TGTGCCAGCAGCGGAGGAGACCTTTTAGACTATGGCTACACCTTC,CASSGGDLLDYGYTF
TRBV19,few,TRBJ1-2,11,-,TGTGCCAGTAGGGACAGCTATGGCTACACCTTC,CASRDSYGYTF
TRBV30,once,TRBJ1-5,13,-,TGTGCCTGGAGTCCCGGGGAGAATCAGCCCCAGCATTTT,CAWSPGENQPQHF
TRBV6-5,-,TRBJ1-2,16,-,TGTGCCAGCAGTTACTCGAGGAGAGGGGGGGCTGGTGGCTACACCTTC,CASSYSRRGGAGGYTF
TRBV4-1,-,TRBJ1-2,15,-,TGCGCCAGCAGCCAAGAAAGTTCCCGGGACAACCTCTACACCTTC,CASSQESSRDNLYTF
TRBV9,-,TRBJ1-3,16,TRBD1,TGTGCCAGCAGCGGTGGTACAGGGGCCTCTGGAAACACCATATATTTT,CASSGGTGASGNTIYF
TRBV7-3,-,TRBJ1-2,17,TRBD1,TGTGCCAGCAGCTTAAGCGGGACAGGGGGTCGGGACTATGGCTACACCTTC,CASSLSGTGGRDYGYTF